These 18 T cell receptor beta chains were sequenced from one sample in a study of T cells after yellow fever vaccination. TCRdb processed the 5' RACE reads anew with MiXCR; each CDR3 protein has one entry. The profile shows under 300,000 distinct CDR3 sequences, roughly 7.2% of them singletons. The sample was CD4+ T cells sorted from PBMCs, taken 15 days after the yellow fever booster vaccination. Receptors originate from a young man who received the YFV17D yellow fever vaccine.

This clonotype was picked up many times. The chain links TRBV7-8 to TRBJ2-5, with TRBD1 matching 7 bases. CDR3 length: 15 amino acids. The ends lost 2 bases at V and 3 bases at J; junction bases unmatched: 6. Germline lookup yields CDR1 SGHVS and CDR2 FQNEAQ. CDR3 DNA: TGTGCCAGCAGCTTATCCGGGACAGTAAAAGAGACCCAGTACTTC. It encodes CASSLSGTVKETQYF.

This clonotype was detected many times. CDR3 sequence: CASSLGGAGQQPQHF. In DNA, the CDR3 is TGTGCCAGCAGCTTAGGAGGGGCAGGGCAACAGCCCCAGCATTTT. The chain couples TRBV7-2 to TRBJ1-5; possible D gene TRBD1, 5 bases. The length of the CDR3 is 15 residues. Germline V gene sequence: CDR1 SGHTA, CDR2 FQGNSA. V was pared by 1 base and J by 7 bases, with 14 bases between.

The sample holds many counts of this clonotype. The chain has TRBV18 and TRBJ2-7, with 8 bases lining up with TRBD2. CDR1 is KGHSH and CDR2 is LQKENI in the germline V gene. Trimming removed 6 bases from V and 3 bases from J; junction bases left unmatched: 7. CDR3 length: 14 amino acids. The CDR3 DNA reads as TGTGCCAGCTCCGCGACCGGGACTAGCTACGAGCAGTACTTC. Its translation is CASSATGTSYEQYF.

CDR3 in amino acids: CASSGSDRGEKLFF. The CDR3 DNA follows: TGTGCCAGCAGCGGGTCCGACAGGGGTGAAAAACTGTTTTTT. The chain recombines TRBV12-3 or TRBV12-4 with TRBJ1-4; 8 bases fit TRBD1. V lost 6 bases to trimming and J lost 7 bases; unmatched junction nucleotides: 7. The CDR3 runs to 14 residues.

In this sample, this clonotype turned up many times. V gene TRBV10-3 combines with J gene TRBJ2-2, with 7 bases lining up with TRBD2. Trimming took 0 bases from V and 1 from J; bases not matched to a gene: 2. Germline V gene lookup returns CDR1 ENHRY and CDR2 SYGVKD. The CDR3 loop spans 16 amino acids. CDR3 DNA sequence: TGTGCCATCAGTGAGTCGTCGGGGGGGAACACCGGGGAGCTGTTTTTT. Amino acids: CAISESSGGNTGELFF.

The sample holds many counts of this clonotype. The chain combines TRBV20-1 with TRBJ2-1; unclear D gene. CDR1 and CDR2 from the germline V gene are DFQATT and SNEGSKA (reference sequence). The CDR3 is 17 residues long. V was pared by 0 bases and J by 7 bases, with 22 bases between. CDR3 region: CSARDRTPAKRRNEQFF. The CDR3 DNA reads TGCAGTGCTAGAGATAGGACGCCCGCCAAAAGGCGTAATGAGCAGTTCTTC.

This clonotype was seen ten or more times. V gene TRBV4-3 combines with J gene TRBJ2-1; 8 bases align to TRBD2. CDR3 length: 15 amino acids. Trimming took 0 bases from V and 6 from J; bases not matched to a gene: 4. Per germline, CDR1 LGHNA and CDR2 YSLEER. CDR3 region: CASSQEWAGGNEQFF. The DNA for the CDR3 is TGCGCCAGCAGCCAAGAATGGGCGGGAGGCAATGAGCAGTTCTTC.

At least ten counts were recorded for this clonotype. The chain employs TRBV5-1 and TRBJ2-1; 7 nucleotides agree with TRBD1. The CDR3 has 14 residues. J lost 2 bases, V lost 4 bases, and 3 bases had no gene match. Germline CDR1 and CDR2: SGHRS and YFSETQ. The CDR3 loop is CASSPTGPYNEQFF. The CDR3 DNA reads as TGCGCCAGCAGCCCGACAGGGCCCTACAATGAGCAGTTCTTC.

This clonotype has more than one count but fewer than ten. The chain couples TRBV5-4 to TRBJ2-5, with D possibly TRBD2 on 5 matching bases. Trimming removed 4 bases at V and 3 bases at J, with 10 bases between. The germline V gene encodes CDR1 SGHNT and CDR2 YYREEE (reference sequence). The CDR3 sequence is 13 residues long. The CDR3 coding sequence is TGTGCCAGCAGCGCGGAGAGGGAAGAGACCCAGTACTTC. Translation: CASSAEREETQYF.

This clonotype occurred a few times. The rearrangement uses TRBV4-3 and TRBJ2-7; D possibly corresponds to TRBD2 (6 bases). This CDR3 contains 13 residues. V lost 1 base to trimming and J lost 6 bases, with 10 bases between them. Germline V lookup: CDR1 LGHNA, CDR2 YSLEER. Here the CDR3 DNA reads TGCGCCAGCAGCCAAGCGGGAGCAAGCGAGCAGTACTTC. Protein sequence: CASSQAGASEQYF.

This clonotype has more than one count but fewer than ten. The CDR3 loop is CASRIKTQETQYF. The CDR3 DNA sequence: TGTGCCAGCAGGATCAAGACCCAAGAGACCCAGTACTTC. The V gene is TRBV7-3, the J gene TRBJ2-5; D remains unclear. Trimming removed 6 bases at V and 1 base at J, with 9 bases between. The CDR3 loop spans 13 amino acids. Germline CDR1 and CDR2: SGHTA and FQGTGA.

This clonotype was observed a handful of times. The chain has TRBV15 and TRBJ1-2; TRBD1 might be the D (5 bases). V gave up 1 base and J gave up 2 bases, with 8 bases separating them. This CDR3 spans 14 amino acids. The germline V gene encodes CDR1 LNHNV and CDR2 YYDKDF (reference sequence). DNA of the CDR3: TGTGCCACCAGCAGAGGTGGGGCAAACTATGGCTACACCTTC. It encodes CATSRGGANYGYTF.

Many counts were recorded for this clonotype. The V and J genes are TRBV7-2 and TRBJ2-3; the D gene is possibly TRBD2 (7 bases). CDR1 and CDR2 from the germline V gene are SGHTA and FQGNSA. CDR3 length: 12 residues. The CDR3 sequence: CASRGGADTQYF. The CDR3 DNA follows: TGTGCTTCGAGGGGGGGCGCAGATACGCAGTATTTT.

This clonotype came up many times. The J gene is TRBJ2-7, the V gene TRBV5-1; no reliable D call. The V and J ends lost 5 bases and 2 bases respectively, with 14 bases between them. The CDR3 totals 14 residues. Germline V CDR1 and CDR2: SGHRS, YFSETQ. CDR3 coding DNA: TGCGCCAGCAGACCCCAGATTGGGGCCTACGAGCAGTACTTC. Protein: CASRPQIGAYEQYF. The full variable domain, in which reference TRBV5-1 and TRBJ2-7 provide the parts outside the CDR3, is KAGVTQTPRYLIKTRGQQVTLSCSPISGHRSVSWYQQTPGQGLQFLFEYFSETQRNKGNFPGRFSGRQFSNSRSEMNVSTLELGDSALYLCASRPQIGAYEQYFGPGTRLTVT.

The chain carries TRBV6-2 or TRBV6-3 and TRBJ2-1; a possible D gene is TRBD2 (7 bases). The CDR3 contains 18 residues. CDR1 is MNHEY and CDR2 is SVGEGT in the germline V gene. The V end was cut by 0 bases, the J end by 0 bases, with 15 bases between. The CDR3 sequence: CASSYSMTGGPSYNEQFF. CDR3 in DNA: TGTGCCAGCAGTTACTCGATGACGGGGGGCCCCTCCTACAATGAGCAGTTCTTC.

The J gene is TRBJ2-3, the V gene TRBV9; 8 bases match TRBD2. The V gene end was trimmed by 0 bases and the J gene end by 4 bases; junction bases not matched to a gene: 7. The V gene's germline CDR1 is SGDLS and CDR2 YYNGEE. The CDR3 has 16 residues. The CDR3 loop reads CASSVGAGARADTQYF. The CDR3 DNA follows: TGTGCCAGCAGCGTAGGAGCGGGAGCCAGGGCAGATACGCAGTATTTT.

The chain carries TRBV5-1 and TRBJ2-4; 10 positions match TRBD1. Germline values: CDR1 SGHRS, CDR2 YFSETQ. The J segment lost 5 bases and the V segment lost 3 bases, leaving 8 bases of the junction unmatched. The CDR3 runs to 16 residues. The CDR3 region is CASSSGQGQRENIQYF. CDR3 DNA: TGCGCCAGCAGCTCGGGACAGGGGCAACGGGAAAACATTCAGTACTTC.

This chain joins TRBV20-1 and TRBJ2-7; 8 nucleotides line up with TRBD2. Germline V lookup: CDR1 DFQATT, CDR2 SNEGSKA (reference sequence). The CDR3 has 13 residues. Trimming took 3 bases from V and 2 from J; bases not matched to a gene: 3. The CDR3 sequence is CSARIAGPYEQYF. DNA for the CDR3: TGCAGTGCTAGGATAGCGGGACCCTACGAGCAGTACTTC.